The clone carrying this T cell receptor beta chain was recorded a few times. Antigen: not known. The CDR3 sequence is 10 residues long. With 8 bases removed from V and 12 bases from J, the gap between germline ends came to 16 bases. Germline CDR1 DFQATT, CDR2 SNEGSKA (reference sequence). These data are taken from a study of shared clonotypes between healthy human individuals. About the research overall: Aged between 18 and 49, the donors were two women and three men.

Study results and caveats: Clonotype sharing across a few donors was observed for 4.5% to 6.5% of naive CD4 clonotypes. Sample collection involved blood only; tissue repertoires are likely different.

At the deep level, the assay was run. The repertoire was sequenced with immunoSEQ multiplex PCR; TCRdb's copy has only in-frame clones and lacks some. The sample carries some 2.4 million clones, approximately 94% recorded once. The sequence was obtained from a man aged 18-30 years in good health. Some clones in this sample may be carry-over from other donors' samples. This sequence joins TRBV20-1 and TRBJ1-1, with D possibly TRBD1 on 5 matching bases. The sequencing sample was made of naive CD4+ T cells from PBMCs. Subset: CD45RA+ positively selected. CDR3 in DNA: TGCAGTTCTCTCGCGTCGGACACTTTCTTT. This codes for CSSLASDTFF.